This T cell receptor (beta chain) comes out of a study of blood T cell repertoires in COVID-19. Study-wide context: PBMCs, B-cell-depleted T cells, or T cells were the source of the cDNA or gDNA that made up the material.

Only in-frame clones appear in the TCRdb table, and some are missing; sequencing was by immunoSEQ multiplex PCR. The sample shows about 130,000 clones, roughly 80% of them seen only once. Recruited during active infection, patients (from Seattle) were subsequently followed longitudinally. The specimen was peripheral blood. The TCR originated in a man at least 80 years old with COVID-19, enrolled during active disease.

Written as DNA, the CDR3 is TGTGCCAGAGACAGGGCACCAGATACGCAGTATTTT. Translating gives CARDRAPDTQYF. V usage is TRBV25-1 and J usage is TRBJ2-3; TRBD1 aligns across 7 bases. The germline CDR1 and CDR2 sequences are MGHDK and SYGVNS. The CDR3 length is 12 residues. The trim removed 9 bases at V and 4 bases at J, leaving 4 bases unmatched.